This is a list of T cell receptor beta chains from one sample in a study of CD8 T cells in Susac syndrome. In TCRdb, the immunoSEQ multiplex PCR reads were re-called with MiXCR into one record per CDR3 protein. The sample shows a few hundred thousand distinct CDR3 sequences, about 90% of them seen only once. Input material: CD8+ T cells from PBMCs. The receptors were gathered from a human donor with multiple sclerosis. Both conserved end residues are part of each CDR3. Each record gives: clone size, V gene, D gene, J gene, CDR3 DNA, CDR3 protein. D genes are given only for firm matches. Clone size, where shown, is once, few, many, or a class for clones that have expanded.

.,TRBV7-9,TRBD1,TRBJ2-7,TGTGCCAGCAGCTCGACAGGGGGCTCTTCCTACGAGCAGTACTTC,CASSSTGGSSYEQYF
.,TRBV12-3/TRBV12-4,.,TRBJ2-5,TGTGCCAGCAAATGGAGTGCGGAGACCCAGTACTTC,CASKWSAETQYF
once,TRBV20-1,TRBD2,TRBJ2-2,TGCAGTGCCCCGTCACTAGCGGGAGCTCCCGGGGAGCTGTTTTTT,CSAPSLAGAPGELFF
.,TRBV27,.,TRBJ2-5,TGTGCCAGCAGGCCGGGGGTTAGGGAGACCCAGTACTTC,CASRPGVRETQYF
.,TRBV5-6,.,TRBJ1-1,TGTGCCAGCAGCTTAGTCGGGGTCAACGCGGGGACTGAAGCTTTCTTT,CASSLVGVNAGTEAFF
.,TRBV12-3/TRBV12-4,.,TRBJ2-1,TGTGCCAGCAGTCTCTCAACCCTAGGGTTCTTC,CASSLSTLGFF
once,TRBV24-1,.,TRBJ2-2,TGTGCCACCAGTGAAGACACCGGGGAGCTGTTTTTT,CATSEDTGELFF
.,TRBV30,.,TRBJ1-1,TGTGCCTGGAGACCGGGATTGAACACTGAAGCTTTCTTT,CAWRPGLNTEAFF
.,TRBV2,.,TRBJ1-5,TGTGCCAGCAGGTCCGGGAGGCAGCCCCAGCATTTT,CASRSGRQPQHF
.,TRBV7-9,.,TRBJ1-4,TGTGCCAGCAGCATCGGACATTATGAAAAACTGTTTTTT,CASSIGHYEKLFF
.,TRBV7-8,.,TRBJ2-5,TGTGCCAGCAGCTTAGGACTGTCACAAGAGACCCAGTACTTC,CASSLGLSQETQYF
.,TRBV7-9,TRBD2,TRBJ2-7,TGTGCCAGCAGCTTACAAAGCGGGAGCTACGAGCAGTACTTC,CASSLQSGSYEQYF
.,TRBV5-6,.,TRBJ2-1,TGTGCCAGCAGCCAGGGGAGGTCGGCGAGTGAGCAGTTCTTC,CASSQGRSASEQFF
.,TRBV7-3,.,TRBJ2-1,TGTGCCAGCAGCTTAATTGGTGGCTCCTACAATGAGCAGTTCTTC,CASSLIGGSYNEQFF
few,TRBV7-6,TRBD1,TRBJ1-3,TGTGCCAGCAGCCACCAGCGGGGGTGGGGACAGGGTATCAACACCATATATTTT,CASSHQRGWGQGINTIYF
.,TRBV23-1,TRBD2,TRBJ2-7,TGCGCCACCGGACTAGCCTACGAGCAGTACTTC,CATGLAYEQYF
.,TRBV20-1,TRBD1,TRBJ2-3,TGCAGTGCTAGATCGGGACAGGGGGCACCAGATACGCAGTATTTT,CSARSGQGAPDTQYF
.,TRBV28,.,TRBJ1-1,TGTGCCAGCAGCTGGGGTGGGGGGGACACTGAAGCTTTCTTT,CASSWGGGDTEAFF
.,TRBV20-1,TRBD2,TRBJ2-4,TGCAGTGCTAGAGCTGACCAGCGGGAGATCCAAAACATTCAGTACTTC,CSARADQREIQNIQYF
.,TRBV6-2/TRBV6-3,.,TRBJ2-5,TGTGCCAGCAGATCGCCAGGGGCGGGATCAGAGACCCAGTACTTC,CASRSPGAGSETQYF
.,TRBV27,TRBD1,TRBJ2-7,TGTGCCAGCAGTTTATTGGGGACAGGGGTCGAGCAGTACTTC,CASSLLGTGVEQYF
.,TRBV7-2,TRBD2,TRBJ2-1,TGTGCCAGCAGCCCTTCTAGCGGGGGTGTATACAATGAGCAGTTCTTC,CASSPSSGGVYNEQFF
once,TRBV3-1,.,TRBJ2-2,TGTGCCAGCAGCCAAGGGGGACCAAGAAATACCGGGGAGCTGTTTTTT,CASSQGGPRNTGELFF
.,TRBV13,.,TRBJ2-7,TGTGCCAGCAGCACCCATTCAGCGGATTCCACCTACGAGCAGTACTTC,CASSTHSADSTYEQYF
.,TRBV6-5,.,TRBJ2-3,TGTGCCAGCGGAGTCGGTAGGCCAGATACGCAGTATTTT,CASGVGRPDTQYF
.,TRBV27,TRBD1,TRBJ1-2,TGTGCCAGCAGATCGGGACAGGCCTCAGCTAACTATGGCTACACCTTC,CASRSGQASANYGYTF
.,TRBV10-2,TRBD2,TRBJ2-7,TGCGCCAGCAGGGGAGCGGGGGGGCTGTACGAGCAGTACTTC,CASRGAGGLYEQYF
few,TRBV11-2,TRBD2,TRBJ2-5,TGTGCCAGCACCCTAGCGGGTATAGAGACCCAGTACTTC,CASTLAGIETQYF
.,TRBV9,.,TRBJ2-5,TGTGCCAGCAGCGCCGTCGGGACACAGGGAGAGACCCAGTACTTC,CASSAVGTQGETQYF
.,TRBV7-9,.,TRBJ1-1,TGTGCCAGCACCTATTCGAACTATGAAGCTTTCTTT,CASTYSNYEAFF
.,TRBV7-6,TRBD2,TRBJ2-1,TGTGCCAGCAGCTTGGGACTAGCGATGAATGAGCAGTTCTTC,CASSLGLAMNEQFF
.,TRBV18,.,TRBJ2-2,TGTGCCAGCTCACCACGATCCGACCCACGCGGCACCGGGGAGCTGTTTTTT,CASSPRSDPRGTGELFF
.,TRBV19,.,TRBJ1-3,TGTGCCAGTAGTATAGCGGTTCAGCTGGGAAACACCATATATTTT,CASSIAVQLGNTIYF
.,TRBV11-2,TRBD2,TRBJ2-7,TGTGCCAGCAGCTTAGCCGGGACTAGCGGGACCGCCCCCGAGCAGTACTTC,CASSLAGTSGTAPEQYF
.,TRBV20-1,.,TRBJ2-3,TGCAGTGCTAGAGGTCTAGCGAGCACAGATACGCAGTATTTT,CSARGLASTDTQYF
.,TRBV30,TRBD2,TRBJ2-3,TGTGCCGGCCGGACTAGCGGGGGGACGAGCACAGATACGCAGTATTTT,CAGRTSGGTSTDTQYF
.,TRBV30,.,TRBJ2-4,TGTGCCTGGAGTGACCCGAACCCCCCTGGGAACATTCAGTACTTC,CAWSDPNPPGNIQYF
.,TRBV5-6,.,TRBJ2-7,TGTGCCAGCAGCTTAAGGGGGGCGAGGTACGAGCAGTACTTC,CASSLRGARYEQYF
few,TRBV9,.,TRBJ2-2,TGTGCCAGCAGCGTTGGGACCGGGGAGCTGTTTTTT,CASSVGTGELFF
.,TRBV4-1,.,TRBJ2-5,TGCGCCAGCAGCCACATACAGGGAGGCCAGGGGTGGGAAGGGACCCAGTACTTC,CASSHIQGGQGWEGTQYF
few,TRBV4-2,TRBD1,TRBJ2-7,TGTGCCAGCAGCTGGACAGGGGGGAACGAGCAGTACTTC,CASSWTGGNEQYF
.,TRBV5-4,TRBD1,TRBJ2-7,TGTGCCAGCAGCGGTTGGGGGACAGCCTACGAGCAGTACTTC,CASSGWGTAYEQYF
.,TRBV2,TRBD1,TRBJ1-5,TGTGCCAGCAGAAGTTCGGGACAGCTGAATCAGCCCCAGCATTTT,CASRSSGQLNQPQHF
.,TRBV4-1,.,TRBJ2-7,TGCGCCAGCAGCCAAGAAACCCGGGGCTTCTACGAGCAGTACTTC,CASSQETRGFYEQYF
.,TRBV7-9,.,TRBJ1-1,TGTGCCAGCAGCCACCCGGGACTCGAAGCTTTCTTT,CASSHPGLEAFF
.,TRBV12-5,.,TRBJ2-7,TGTGCTAGTGGCCGCGATGGGGAGGCCTACGAGCAGTACTTC,CASGRDGEAYEQYF
.,TRBV27,.,TRBJ2-5,TGTGCCAGCAGTCCCCGACTCTTAGTCCAAGAGACCCAGTACTTC,CASSPRLLVQETQYF
.,TRBV9,TRBD1,TRBJ1-2,TGTGCCAGCAGCGCGCCTCCAGGGGGCTATGGCTACACCTTC,CASSAPPGGYGYTF
.,TRBV20-1,TRBD1,TRBJ2-7,TGCAGTGCAGGGGGACAGGTGGACGTATGGACCAACTACGAGCAGTACTTC,CSAGGQVDVWTNYEQYF
.,TRBV19,.,TRBJ2-4,TGTGCCAGTAGTATAATGACTGGGGGAGAGAACATTCAGTACTTC,CASSIMTGGENIQYF
.,TRBV29-1,.,TRBJ1-5,TGCAGCGTTTTGATTACCAGCAATCAGCCCCAGCATTTT,CSVLITSNQPQHF